Listed below are T cell receptor beta chains from one sample, sequenced in a study of cytomegalovirus exposure and HLA in healthy donors. Assay: immunoSEQ multiplex PCR; the TCRdb copy retains only in-frame clones and omits some. The sample has some 250,000 clones; nearly 90% are singletons. The sample taken for sequencing was PBMCs. The receptors come from a woman aged 18-29 years in good health and CMV-seronegative. Both conserved end residues are part of each CDR3. A D gene is named only where the DNA matches it firmly. For some rows the clone size is stated as once, few or many, or as a class when expanded; others skip it.

clone_size	j_call	d_call	v_call	cdr3_nt	cdr3_aa
-	TRBJ2-5	-	TRBV11-2	TGTGCCAGCAGCTTAGTAGTGAGGGCCCCTGAGTACTTC	CASSLVVRAPEYF
-	TRBJ2-1	-	TRBV5-8	TGTGCCAGCAGCGGAGGCGGAGGGAATGAGCAGTTCTTC	CASSGGGGNEQFF
-	TRBJ1-2	-	TRBV2	TGTGCCAGTTCGCCGGGACATTCTTATGGCTACACCTTC	CASSPGHSYGYTF
-	TRBJ2-7	TRBD2	TRBV6-5	TGTGCCAGCAGGTGGACTAGCGGGGGCGAGCAGTACTTC	CASRWTSGGEQYF
-	TRBJ2-5	TRBD1	TRBV27	TGTGCCACCAGGGGGAGTCAAGAGACCCAGTACTTC	CATRGSQETQYF
-	TRBJ2-1	-	TRBV5-4	TGTGCCAGCAGCTCCGGGACAGAGCAGTTCTTC	CASSSGTEQFF
-	TRBJ2-1	-	TRBV4-3	TGCGCCAGCAGCCAAGAACTAGTCCGCAATGAGCAGTTCTTC	CASSQELVRNEQFF
-	TRBJ2-1	-	TRBV28	TGTGCCAGCAGTTTATCCAGGGACAATGAGCAGTTCTTC	CASSLSRDNEQFF
-	TRBJ2-1	-	TRBV21-1	TGTGCCAGCAGCAAAAGAACAGGGGGCCCAATGCAGCAGTTCTTC	CASSKRTGGPMQQFF
once	TRBJ2-3	-	TRBV30	TGTGCCTGGAAAGTTTCGGGCACAGATACGCAGTATTTT	CAWKVSGTDTQYF
-	TRBJ1-4	TRBD1	TRBV7-9	TGTGCCAGCAGCTTAGACAGGGGAGAGGATCGGGAAAAACTGTTTTTT	CASSLDRGEDREKLFF
-	TRBJ2-3	-	TRBV19	TGTGCCAGTAGTATAACTCGGAGTCGTAGCACAGATACGCAGTATTTT	CASSITRSRSTDTQYF
-	TRBJ2-4	TRBD2	TRBV7-9	TGTGCCAGCAGCTTACTAGCGGGCTCCCACATTCAGTACTTC	CASSLLAGSHIQYF
-	TRBJ2-3	TRBD2	TRBV28	TGTGCCAGCAGCAGGGGACTAGCGGGGCCCTCTACGCAGTATTTT	CASSRGLAGPSTQYF
-	TRBJ2-3	TRBD2	TRBV10-1	TGCGCCAGCAGTGAGTCAGCAGGGCGGGAGACAGATACGCAGTATTTT	CASSESAGRETDTQYF
-	TRBJ1-6	-	TRBV28	TGTGCCAGCACCCCCGACACGCTGGGGAGATCACCCCTCCACTTT	CASTPDTLGRSPLHF
-	TRBJ1-1	TRBD1	TRBV4-1	TGCGCCAGCAGCCAAGATCGGACAGGGGGCACTGAAGCTTTCTTT	CASSQDRTGGTEAFF
-	TRBJ2-1	-	TRBV4-3	TGCGCCAGCAGCCAAGATTCCGCGACTACCTACAATGAGCAGTTCTTC	CASSQDSATTYNEQFF
-	TRBJ1-1	-	TRBV10-2	TGCGCCAGCAGTGAGTCGGCCAGGGAATTT	CASSESAREF
-	TRBJ1-5	TRBD1	TRBV11-2	TGTGCCAGCAGCCTCGGACAGGGTGACAATCAGCCCCAGCATTTT	CASSLGQGDNQPQHF
-	TRBJ1-1	TRBD1	TRBV18	TGTGCCAGCGATGAAACAGGGGCCACTGAAGCTTTCTTT	CASDETGATEAFF
once	TRBJ2-3	TRBD2	TRBV4-1	TGCGCCAGCAGCCAAAGCCGACTAGCGGGAGACACAGATACGCAGTATTTT	CASSQSRLAGDTDTQYF
-	TRBJ2-1	TRBD1	TRBV28	TGTGCCAGTGGGACAGGGAAGACCGATGAGCAGTTCTTC	CASGTGKTDEQFF
-	TRBJ1-6	-	TRBV5-6	TGTGCCAGCAGCTTGCTTATTAGTTGGTCACCCCTCCACTTT	CASSLLISWSPLHF
once	TRBJ2-7	TRBD1	TRBV6-5	TGTGCCAGCAGCGGACAGGGTCCCCTCTACGAGCAGTACTTC	CASSGQGPLYEQYF
-	TRBJ2-2	-	TRBV5-4	TGTGCCAGCAGCTTGGAGGGGACAACGGCTCCGAACACCGGGGAGCTGTTTTTT	CASSLEGTTAPNTGELFF